This TCR beta chain was sequenced during a study of shared clonotypes between healthy human individuals. V was pared by 5 bases and J by 9 bases, with 9 bases of the junction left unmatched. This CDR3 comprises 15 residues. Germline V CDR1 and CDR2: MRHNA, SNTAGT. Adults of Caucasian background living in Nashville, Tennessee made up all donors. Partitioning of CD4+ cells yielded a CD45RA+ naive subset and a CD45RA-negative memory subset. There are a few counts of this clone. An even split of each subset's genomic DNA across several immunoSEQ plates was performed. In the original workflow: In the immunoSEQ data, sequences were junction-only and lacked quality scores, so filtering differed. Libraries were prepared by immunoSEQ multiplex PCR; TCRdb keeps only in-frame clonotypes and omits some of them. V, J and clone size derive from that table, while D and trimming were established from the DNA sequence. The sample carries about 1 million clones, about 70% recorded once.

This sequence originates from a man aged 18-30 years in good health. Sequencing was carried out using memory CD4+ T cells sorted from blood. Sample subset: CD45RA-negative fraction. The chain combines TRBV6-4 with TRBJ2-1, with 11 positions matching TRBD1. CDR3 sequence reads: CASSPGTGGIGEQFF. DNA for the CDR3: TGTGCCAGCAGTCCCGGGACAGGGGGAATCGGTGAGCAGTTCTTC.